Below, one T cell receptor beta chain is given with its context. This sample was taken from a study of blood T cell repertoires in COVID-19. Whole-study context: COVID-19 samples collected from the United States, Italy and Spain covered acute and convalescent phases. Nucleic acid was either cDNA or gDNA, and it came from T cells, B-cell-depleted T cells, or PBMCs.

Authors' analysis steps: The authors estimated nucleated cell counts from reference gene primer amplification. Measured with immunoSEQ multiplex PCR; TCRdb has only the in-frame clones, and not every one. V, J and clone size derive from that table, while D and trimming were established from the DNA sequence. Here the sample spans some 170,000 clones, under 85% being singletons. The V gene's germline CDR1 is SGHRS and CDR2 YFSETQ. Trimming removed 6 bases from V and 2 bases from J; junction bases left unmatched: 7. The CDR3 is made up of 15 amino acids. The rearrangement joins TRBV5-1 to TRBJ2-7; TRBD2 matches 11 bases. The TCR sequence derives from a man aged 70 or older with acute or convalescent COVID-19. Specimen: peripheral blood. CDR3 DNA: TGCGCCAGCATACCCGGGACTAGCGGTCCCTACGAGCAGTACTTC. Translating gives CASIPGTSGPYEQYF. The entire variable domain, with the rest obtained from reference TRBV5-1 and TRBJ2-7, is as follows: KAGVTQTPRYLIKTRGQQVTLSCSPISGHRSVSWYQQTPGQGLQFLFEYFSETQRNKGNFPGRFSGRQFSNSRSEMNVSTLELGDSALYLCASIPGTSGPYEQYFGPGTRLTVT.